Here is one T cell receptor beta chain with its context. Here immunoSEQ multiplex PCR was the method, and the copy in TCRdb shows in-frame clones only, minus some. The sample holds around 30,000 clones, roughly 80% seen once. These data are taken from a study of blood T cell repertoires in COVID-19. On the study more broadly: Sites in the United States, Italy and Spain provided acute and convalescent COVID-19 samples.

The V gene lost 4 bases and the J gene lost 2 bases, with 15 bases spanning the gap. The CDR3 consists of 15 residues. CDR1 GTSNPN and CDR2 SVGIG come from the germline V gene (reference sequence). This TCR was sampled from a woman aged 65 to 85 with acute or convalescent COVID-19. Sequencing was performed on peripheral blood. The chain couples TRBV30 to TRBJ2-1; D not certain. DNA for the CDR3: TGTGCCTGGACACGGGTTGAGAGTACCTACAATGAGCAGTTCTTC. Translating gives CAWTRVESTYNEQFF.